This is a list of T cell receptor beta chains from one sample in a study of T cells in Graves' hyperthyroidism and ophthalmopathy. TCRdb re-called the multiplex PCR reads with MiXCR, one entry per CDR3 protein. The sample has approximately 150,000 distinct CDR3 sequences, over 8% seen once. The material sequenced was blood. The source of these receptors is a woman younger than 30 with Graves' hyperthyroidism that later progressed to Graves' ophthalmopathy. Each CDR3 is given with its conserved first and last residue. The D gene is left open where the match is weak. Rows may omit the clone size; those that give it use once, few, many or a size class.

TRBJ2-6 . . TRBV19 CASSIVGRGRGANVLTF TGTGCCAGTAGTATAGTCGGCAGGGGAAGAGGGGCCAACGTCCTGACTTTC
TRBJ2-2 . many TRBV20-1 CSASSLGGGELFF TGCAGTGCTTCCTCCCTTGGGGGGGGGGAGCTGTTTTTT
TRBJ1-5 TRBD1 many TRBV6-1 CASSAREGQLRNQPQHF TGTGCCAGCAGTGCGCGCGAGGGACAGTTGAGGAATCAGCCCCAGCATTTT
TRBJ1-3 . . TRBV4-1 CASSQQPRHREGSGNTIYF TGCGCCAGCAGCCAACAACCCCGGCACAGGGAGGGCTCTGGAAACACCATATACTTT
TRBJ2-1 . many TRBV20-1 CSAQEEVDEQFF TGCAGTGCGCAGGAGGAGGTCGATGAGCAGTTCTTC
TRBJ1-5 . many TRBV28 CASSFLPPAGLNQPQHF TGTGCCAGCAGTTTCCTCCCCCCGGCAGGGTTAAATCAGCCCCAGCATTTT
TRBJ1-1 . many TRBV12-3/TRBV12-4 CASSLKGDTEAFF TGTGCCAGCAGTTTGAAAGGGGACACTGAAGCTTTCTTT
TRBJ2-2 . few TRBV6-4 CASIYAGELFF TGTGCCAGCATTTACGCCGGGGAGCTGTTTTTT
TRBJ1-2 . many TRBV29-1 CSVSGEEISYGYTF TGCAGCGTGTCAGGGGAAGAAATTAGCTATGGCTACACCTTC
TRBJ1-1 . many TRBV29-1 CSVEDPFSKNTEAFF TGCAGCGTTGAAGATCCCTTTTCCAAGAACACTGAAGCTTTCTTT
TRBJ2-7 . many TRBV20-1 CSASPLTYEQYF TGCAGTGCTAGCCCACTGACCTACGAGCAGTACTTC
TRBJ2-5 TRBD2 . TRBV20-1 CSAPSGRASETQYF TGCAGTGCGCCGAGCGGGAGGGCCTCAGAGACCCAGTACTTC
TRBJ2-1 . many TRBV11-2 CASSPVNNEQFF TGTGCCAGCAGCCCCGTAAACAATGAGCAGTTCTTC
TRBJ2-2 . many TRBV30 CAWSVVTWGELFF TGTGCCTGGAGTGTGGTAACGTGGGGGGAGCTGTTTTTT
TRBJ2-1 TRBD2 many TRBV6-2/TRBV6-3 CASSRPGTSGRLHNEQFF TGTGCCAGCAGTCGCCCTGGGACTAGCGGGAGATTGCACAATGAGCAGTTCTTC
TRBJ2-1 TRBD2 many TRBV30 CAWRGTSGRAPSNYNEQFF TGTGCCTGGAGAGGGACTAGCGGGAGGGCCCCCTCCAACTACAATGAGCAGTTCTTC
TRBJ2-7 TRBD2 many TRBV20-1 CSARKAGGPYEQYF TGCAGTGCTAGAAAAGCGGGGGGCCCCTACGAGCAGTACTTC
TRBJ2-3 . few TRBV10-3 CAISEMGDTQYF TGTGCCATCAGTGAGATGGGAGATACGCAGTATTTT
TRBJ1-6 TRBD1 . TRBV2 CATGGTGTGFNSPLHF TGTGCCACCGGGGGTACCGGGACAGGGTTTAATTCACCCCTCCACTTT
TRBJ2-1 TRBD1 many TRBV3-1 CASSQDRYLRDSSYNEQFF TGTGCCAGCAGCCAAGACAGATATCTAAGGGACAGTTCCTACAATGAGCAGTTCTTC
TRBJ2-1 . many TRBV20-1 CSASPSGLNSYNEQFF TGCAGTGCTAGCCCGTCAGGCCTTAACTCCTACAATGAGCAGTTCTTC
TRBJ1-2 . many TRBV7-2 CASSLYYGYTF TGTGCCAGCAGCTTATATTATGGCTACACCTTC
TRBJ1-5 TRBD1 many TRBV10-3 CAISEARDSGMRNQPQHF TGTGCCATCAGTGAGGCCCGGGACAGCGGAATGCGCAATCAGCCCCAGCATTTT
TRBJ1-1 . many TRBV7-9 CASRVTDRFMNTEAFF TGTGCCAGCAGAGTTACAGACAGATTCATGAACACTGAAGCTTTCTTT
TRBJ1-5 TRBD1 many TRBV20-1 CSARTSRGGATNQPQHF TGCAGTGCTAGGACCTCTAGAGGGGGCGCAACGAATCAGCCCCAGCATTTT
TRBJ2-1 . many TRBV24-1 CATATYNEQFF TGTGCCACCGCGACTTACAATGAGCAGTTCTTC
TRBJ2-5 . many TRBV6-5 CASSYSLGHETQYF TGTGCCAGCAGTTACTCGCTTGGTCACGAGACCCAGTACTTC
TRBJ2-7 TRBD2 many TRBV29-1 CSVLGEGRATQYF TGCAGCGTCCTGGGTGAGGGGAGGGCAACGCAGTACTTC
TRBJ2-1 . . TRBV5-1 CASSLAPVRALSYNEQFF TGCGCCAGCAGCTTGGCCCCGGTACGGGCTCTCTCCTACAATGAGCAGTTCTTC
TRBJ2-3 TRBD2 many TRBV20-1 CSAREASGVTDTQYF TGCAGTGCTAGAGAAGCTAGCGGGGTCACAGATACGCAGTATTTT
TRBJ1-2 TRBD1 many TRBV10-3 CAISDLAPIMGQGINYTF TGTGCCATCAGTGATTTGGCCCCCATCATGGGACAGGGTATTAACTACACCTTC
TRBJ2-1 . many TRBV20-1 CSARRADYNEQFF TGCAGTGCTCGGAGGGCCGATTACAATGAGCAGTTCTTC
TRBJ1-1 . many TRBV10-3 CATLVFPGNTEAFF TGTGCCACCCTGGTTTTCCCAGGGAACACTGAAGCTTTCTTT
TRBJ1-2 . many TRBV28 CASTRGGYGYTF TGTGCCAGCACCCGGGGGGGATACGGCTACACCTTC
TRBJ2-3 TRBD1 many TRBV30 CAWSGDRGTDTQYF TGTGCCTGGAGTGGGGACAGGGGGACAGATACGCAGTATTTT
TRBJ1-6 . . TRBV18 CASSPRGSTSPLHF TGTGCCAGCTCACCACGGGGGAGTACTTCACCCCTCCACTTT